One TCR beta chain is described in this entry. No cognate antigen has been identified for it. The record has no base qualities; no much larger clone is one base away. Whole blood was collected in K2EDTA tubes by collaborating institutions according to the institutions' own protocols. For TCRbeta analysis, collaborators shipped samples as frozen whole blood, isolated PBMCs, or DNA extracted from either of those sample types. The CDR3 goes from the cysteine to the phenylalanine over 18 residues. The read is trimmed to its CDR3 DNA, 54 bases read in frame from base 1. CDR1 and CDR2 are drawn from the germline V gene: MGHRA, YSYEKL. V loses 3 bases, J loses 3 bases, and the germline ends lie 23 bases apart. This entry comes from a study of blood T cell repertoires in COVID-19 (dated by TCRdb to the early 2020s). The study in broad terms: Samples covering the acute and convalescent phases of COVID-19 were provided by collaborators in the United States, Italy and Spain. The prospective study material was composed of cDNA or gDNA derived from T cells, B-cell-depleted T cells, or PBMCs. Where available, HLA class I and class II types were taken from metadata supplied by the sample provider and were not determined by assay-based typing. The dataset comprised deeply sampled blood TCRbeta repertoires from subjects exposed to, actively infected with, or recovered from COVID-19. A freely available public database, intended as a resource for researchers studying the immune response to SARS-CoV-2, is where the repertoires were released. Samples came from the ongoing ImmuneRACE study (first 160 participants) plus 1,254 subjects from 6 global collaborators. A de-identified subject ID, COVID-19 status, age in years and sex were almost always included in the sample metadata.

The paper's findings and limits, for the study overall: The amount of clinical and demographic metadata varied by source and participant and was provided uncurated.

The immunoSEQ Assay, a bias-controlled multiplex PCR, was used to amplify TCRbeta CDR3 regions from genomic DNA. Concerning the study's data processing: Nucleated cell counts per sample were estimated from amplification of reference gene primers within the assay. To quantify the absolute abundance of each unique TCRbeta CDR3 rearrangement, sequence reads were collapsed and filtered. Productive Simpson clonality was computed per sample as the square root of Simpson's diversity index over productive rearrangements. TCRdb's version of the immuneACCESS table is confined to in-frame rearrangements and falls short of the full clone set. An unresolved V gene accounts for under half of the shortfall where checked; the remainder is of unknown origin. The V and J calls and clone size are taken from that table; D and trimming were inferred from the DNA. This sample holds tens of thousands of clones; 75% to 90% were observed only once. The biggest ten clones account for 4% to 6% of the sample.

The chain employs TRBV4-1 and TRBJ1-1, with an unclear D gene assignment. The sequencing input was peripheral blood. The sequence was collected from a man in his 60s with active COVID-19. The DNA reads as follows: TGCGCCAGCAGCCACTTTGGCCTAGGCCGTAGGTCGGACACTGAAGCTTTCTTT. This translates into CASSHFGLGRRSDTEAFF.